Listed below are T cell receptor beta chains from one sample, sequenced in a study of shared clonotypes between healthy human individuals. TCRdb's copy holds only in-frame clones and misses some; the assay was immunoSEQ multiplex PCR. The sample consists of about 1.9 million clones, about 94% of them appearing once. The source material was naive CD8+ T cells from PBMCs. The source is a man aged 18 to 30 in good health. Some clones in this sample may be carry-over from other donors' samples. CDR3s include the opening cysteine and the closing phenylalanine or tryptophan. D genes are given only for firm matches. Clone size is given for some rows only: seen once, a few or many times, or a class if the clone is expanded.

>.|.|TRBJ1-5|TRBV7-2
TGTGCCAGCAGTACGACGGAGGCACTTAATCAGCCCCAGCATTTT
CASSTTEALNQPQHF
>.|.|TRBJ2-1|TRBV6-4
TGTGCCAGCAGTGAGTACAACAGGGACCCTTACAATGAGCAGTTCTTC
CASSEYNRDPYNEQFF
>.|TRBD1|TRBJ2-7|TRBV7-9
TGTGCCAGCAGCTTGGGACAGGGAGTCTACGAGCAGTACTTC
CASSLGQGVYEQYF
>.|TRBD1|TRBJ2-7|TRBV27
TGTGCCAGCGGACAGGGATCATACGAGCAGTACTTC
CASGQGSYEQYF
>.|TRBD1|TRBJ1-4|TRBV9
TGTGCCAGCAGCGCGGGGCGCAGGGGGGTTCACAATGAAAAACTGTTTTTT
CASSAGRRGVHNEKLFF
>.|.|TRBJ1-4|TRBV12-5
TGTGCTAGTGGTTTGGACGGGAGACGAGGACCTAATGAAAAACTGTTTTTT
CASGLDGRRGPNEKLFF
>.|.|TRBJ2-7|TRBV19
TGTGCCAGTAGTATAGAAGGGTACGAGCAGTACTTC
CASSIEGYEQYF
>.|.|TRBJ2-7|TRBV27
TGTGCCAGCAGTTTATCATCCCCTCCGGGCCTCGAGCAGTACTTC
CASSLSSPPGLEQYF
>.|.|TRBJ2-7|TRBV7-9
TGTGCCAGCAGCTTAGGCCCCACCGGGCAGGCCTACGAGCAGTACTTC
CASSLGPTGQAYEQYF
>few|TRBD2|TRBJ2-1|TRBV5-4
TGTGCCAGCAGCTTCAAGCGGGAGTCCTACAATGAGCAGTTCTTC
CASSFKRESYNEQFF
>.|.|TRBJ2-5|TRBV7-9
TGTGCCAGCAGCGCCCGACAGTTACAAGAGACCCAGTACTTC
CASSARQLQETQYF
>once|TRBD1|TRBJ1-2|TRBV2
TGTGCCAGCAGTGCAGGGGGAAGTAACTATGGCTACACCTTC
CASSAGGSNYGYTF
>.|.|TRBJ2-1|TRBV25-1
TGTGCCACAGGGGTATCCTACAATGAGCAGTTCTTC
CATGVSYNEQFF
>.|.|TRBJ1-2|TRBV29-1
TGCAGCGTTGATCACGGCAGGGACGGCTATGGCTACACCTTC
CSVDHGRDGYGYTF
>.|.|TRBJ1-4|TRBV30
TGTGCCTGCCTTGGGGATGAAAAACTGTTTTTT
CACLGDEKLFF
>once|.|TRBJ1-3|TRBV5-3
TGTGCCAGAAGCTCGCCTCGGATTTTATCTGGAAACACCATATATTTT
CARSSPRILSGNTIYF
>once|.|TRBJ2-2|TRBV28
TGTGCCAGCAGTTCGACAGCACAAACGAACACCGGGGAGCTGTTTTTT
CASSSTAQTNTGELFF
>.|.|TRBJ1-1|TRBV4-3
TGCGCCAGCAGCCAAGTATGGGTGAGTGAAGCTTTCTTT
CASSQVWVSEAFF
>.|TRBD2|TRBJ2-2|TRBV9
TGTGCCAGCAGCCCCCGGGGGGCTAGCGGGACCAACACCGGGGAGCTGTTTTTT
CASSPRGASGTNTGELFF
>.|.|TRBJ1-3|TRBV7-8
TGTGCCAGCAGCGTTACAGGGTTATCTGGAAACACCATATATTTT
CASSVTGLSGNTIYF
>.|.|TRBJ2-2|TRBV29-1
TGCAGCGTTGTGTCCCAGGGTGGGACCGGGGAGCTGTTTTTT
CSVVSQGGTGELFF
>.|TRBD1|TRBJ2-1|TRBV7-9
TGTGCCAGCAGCCACGACAGGGACCCCGGCTCCTACAATGAGCAGTTCTTC
CASSHDRDPGSYNEQFF
>once|.|TRBJ2-7|TRBV5-6
TGTGCCAGCAGCTTGGTCAAAGTTTACGAGCAGTACTTC
CASSLVKVYEQYF
>.|TRBD1|TRBJ2-7|TRBV6-1
TGTGCCAGCAGTGGTACCGGGACAGTATCCTACGAGCAGTACTTC
CASSGTGTVSYEQYF
>.|.|TRBJ2-7|TRBV4-1
TGCGCCAGCAGCCGTGGGACGGGGAGTGTCCACGAGCAGTACTTC
CASSRGTGSVHEQYF
>.|TRBD2|TRBJ2-3|TRBV10-1
TGCGCCAGCCCCACGGGCGGGAGGTCAGATACGCAGTATTTT
CASPTGGRSDTQYF
>.|.|TRBJ2-3|TRBV28
TGTGCCAGCAGTTTCGGGGTTGGGGGCACAGATACGCAGTATTTT
CASSFGVGGTDTQYF
>once|.|TRBJ2-7|TRBV25-1
TGTGCCAGCAGTGCTCCAGGCCACTACGAGCAGTACTTC
CASSAPGHYEQYF
>.|TRBD2|TRBJ2-7|TRBV7-9
TGTGCCAGCAGCCCCGGGACTAGCGAGGTCGAGCAGTACTTC
CASSPGTSEVEQYF
>.|TRBD2|TRBJ2-7|TRBV2
TGTGCCAGCAGCGGACGGACTAGCGGGACGGGGGAGCAGTACTTC
CASSGRTSGTGEQYF
>.|.|TRBJ2-5|TRBV7-7
TGTGCCAGCAGCTTATACATTTCGGAACTACCGCAAGAGACCCAGTACTTC
CASSLYISELPQETQYF
>.|.|TRBJ2-3|TRBV19
TGTGCCAGTAGTATCCGATCCGGAGGGGATACGCAGTATTTT
CASSIRSGGDTQYF
>.|TRBD2|TRBJ2-3|TRBV12-5
TGTGCTAGTGGTTCGTGGCTAGCGGGCACAGATACGCAGTATTTT
CASGSWLAGTDTQYF
>.|.|TRBJ1-4|TRBV7-3
TGTGCCAGCAGCCCCCGAAAAGGGCCGGGCCCTTTTCGGGGTAATGAAAAACTGTTTTTT
CASSPRKGPGPFRGNEKLFF
>.|.|TRBJ2-3|TRBV5-8
TGTGCCAGCAGCTTGGGGACTATCCCCACAGATACGCAGTATTTT
CASSLGTIPTDTQYF
>.|.|TRBJ1-2|TRBV29-1
TGCAGCGTTGATTACGGCTATGGCTACACCTTC
CSVDYGYGYTF
>.|.|TRBJ2-1|TRBV10-2
TGCGCCAGCGCACCAGGGGTCCTCTCCTACAATGAGCAGTTCTTC
CASAPGVLSYNEQFF
>.|.|TRBJ2-5|TRBV9
TGTGCCAGCAGCGTAGCCGGATCGGGGCGAGAGACCCAGTACTTC
CASSVAGSGRETQYF